Listed here are 16 T cell receptor beta chains from one sample, sequenced in a study of T-cell memory formation after mild COVID-19. A single record per CDR3 protein comes from TCRdb applying MiXCR to the 5' RACE reads. The sample lists 120,000 to 150,000 distinct CDR3 sequences, 5.5% to 7% seen once, with roughly 1.9% in the top ten. The sequenced sample was PBMCs or a T cell subset sorted from them (not recorded which). The receptors originated from an adult woman who had mild COVID-19 (a few samples of this study predate the infection). Cell type and time point are not known.

This clonotype was seen at least ten times. V usage is TRBV12-3 or TRBV12-4 and J usage is TRBJ2-6, with D tentatively TRBD1 (5 bases). The CDR3 runs 17 residues. Trimming stripped 3 bases from V and 4 bases from J, with 16 bases between. In DNA form, the CDR3 reads TGTGCCAGCAGTTTTTATCGCGGAAGGACAGGGGCCAACGTCCTGACTTTC. The encoded protein is CASSFYRGRTGANVLTF.

In this sample, this clonotype turned up many times. The rearrangement uses TRBV12-3 or TRBV12-4 and TRBJ2-7; D might be TRBD1 (6 bases). CDR3 length: 15 amino acids. Trimming stripped 6 bases from V and 0 bases from J, with 15 bases between. The CDR3 DNA is TGTGCCAGCAGGGAACAGGGCCTAAGCTCCTACGAGCAGTACTTC. Translated: CASREQGLSSYEQYF.

A word on this clonotype: This could be a read error, since a much larger clone is one nucleotide away. The J gene is TRBJ2-3, the V gene TRBV7-2; possibly TRBD2 for D (5 bases). CDR1 SGHTA and CDR2 FQGNSA come from the germline V gene. The CDR3 is 15 residues long. For the CDR3, the DNA is TGTGACAGCACCCGAGCCCGGGGTTCCATTGATACGCAGTATTTT. Protein sequence: CDSTRARGSIDTQYF.

J is TRBJ2-4 and V is TRBV5-1; 8 nucleotides align to TRBD2. The CDR3 extends over 14 amino acids. The V segment lost 4 bases and the J segment 6 bases; nucleotides outside the gene matches: 6. In germline, CDR1 is SGHRS, CDR2 YFSETQ. The CDR3 coding sequence is TGCGCCAGCAGCCCGGGACTAGATGGAAACATTCAGTACTTC. It encodes CASSPGLDGNIQYF.

The gene calls are TRBV24-1 and TRBJ2-3; TRBD2 aligns across 9 bases. This CDR3 spans 14 amino acids. CDR1 and CDR2 from the germline V gene are KGHDR and SFDVKD. Germline trimming cut 5 bases from V and 8 bases from J; bases unmatched to any gene: 7. The CDR3 sequence: CATSGGISGGTQYF. The CDR3 coding sequence is TGTGCCACCAGTGGAGGCATTAGCGGGGGTACGCAGTATTTT.

This clonotype showed up many times. The V and J genes are TRBV5-1 and TRBJ1-2, with 10 bases matching TRBD1. V shed 0 bases, J shed 7 bases, and the junction held 6 bases outside the gene matches. Germline V gene data show CDR1 as SGHRS and CDR2 as YFSETQ. This CDR3 spans 15 amino acids. CDR3 residues: CASSLERQGAGGYTF. The CDR3 coding sequence is TGCGCCAGCAGCTTGGAAAGACAGGGGGCTGGTGGCTACACCTTC.

This clonotype was counted ten times or more. The chain joins TRBV20-1 to TRBJ1-1; no firm D call. Looked up from germline, CDR1 is DFQATT and CDR2 is SNEGSKA (reference sequence). The CDR3 sequence is 11 residues long. CDR3 nucleotide sequence: TGCGCAGTTGGCGGTGACACTGAAGCTTTCTTT. Translated, it gives CAVGGDTEAFF.

This chain uses TRBV25-1 with TRBJ2-2; TRBD2 matches 10 bases. The CDR3 runs 16 residues. V lost 7 bases and J lost 5; bases outside the gene matches: 10. CDR1 is MGHDK and CDR2 is SYGVNS in the germline V gene. The DNA for the CDR3 is TGTGCCAGCACCCCGGCAAGCGGGGGGGGGACCGGGGAGCTGTTTTTT. Protein: CASTPASGGGTGELFF.

This chain joins TRBV24-1 and TRBJ1-2; D gene unclear. The V end lost 4 bases, the J end lost 2 bases, and 19 bases lay between the germline ends. The CDR3 is 17 residues long. From germline, CDR1 is KGHDR and CDR2 SFDVKD. CDR3 sequence: CATSDPLKGGYNYGYTF. The CDR3 nucleotides read TGTGCCACCAGTGACCCCTTGAAGGGCGGGTACAACTATGGCTACACCTTC.

The V call is TRBV5-1, the J call TRBJ2-5, with 7 bases lining up with TRBD1. CDR1 and CDR2 (germline): SGHRS, YFSETQ. The CDR3 extends over 15 amino acids. V gave up 2 bases and J gave up 4 bases; unmatched junction bases: 8. The CDR3 coding sequence is TGCGCCAGCAGCTTAGGGACGACAGGGAGAGAGACCCAGTACTTC. This gives the protein CASSLGTTGRETQYF.

This chain joins TRBV7-9 and TRBJ1-2; TRBD1 agrees at 8 bases. The germline CDR1 and CDR2 sequences are SEHNR and FQNEAQ (reference sequence). V lost 0 bases, J lost 5 bases, and 8 bases stayed unmatched. This CDR3 region has 16 residues. This chain's CDR3 is CASSLADRALGYGYTF. As DNA, the CDR3 is TGTGCCAGCAGCTTAGCGGACAGGGCTCTGGGGTATGGCTACACCTTC. The complete variable domain, with remaining parts taken from reference TRBV7-9 and TRBJ1-2, reads DTGVSQNPRHKITKRGQNVTFRCDPISEHNRLYWYRQTLGQGPEFLTYFQNEAQLEKSRLLSDRFSAERPKGSFSTLEIQRTEQGDSAMYLCASSLADRALGYGYTFGSGTRLTVV.

The V and J genes are TRBV29-1 and TRBJ2-2, with TRBD1 identical over 7 bases. This CDR3 contains 13 residues. CDR1 is SQVTM, CDR2 ANQGSEA, per germline. V shed 6 bases and J 4 bases; nucleotides not matched to a gene: 5. The CDR3 region is CSVEGQSTGELFF. The CDR3 DNA reads TGCAGCGTAGAGGGACAGTCCACCGGGGAGCTGTTTTTT.

This clonotype has a count of ten or more. The chain couples TRBV5-1 to TRBJ1-2, with 7 nucleotides matching TRBD1. CDR1 and CDR2 (germline): SGHRS, YFSETQ. The CDR3 is 16 residues long. After removal of 3 bases from V and 0 bases from J, the junction contained 8 bases not matched to a gene. The CDR3 is CASSWGTDRANYGYTF. The DNA for the CDR3 is TGCGCCAGCAGCTGGGGGACAGATAGAGCTAACTATGGCTACACCTTC.

There are many counts of this clonotype. V and J are TRBV5-1 and TRBJ2-1; D not certain. V lost 1 base and J 9 bases, leaving 8 bases between the germline ends. This CDR3 has 12 amino acids. In germline, CDR1 is SGHRS, CDR2 YFSETQ. The CDR3 here is CASSLIRSEQFF. The CDR3 bases are TGCGCCAGCAGCTTGATACGGAGTGAGCAGTTCTTC.

Details on this clonotype: A clone one base away is much larger, so this may be a read error. The V and J genes are TRBV6-5 and TRBJ2-7; maybe TRBD1 (6 bases). Germline loops: CDR1 MNHEY, CDR2 SVGAGI. The CDR3 spans 15 residues. Trimming removed 6 bases at V and 2 bases at J, with 17 bases between. In DNA form, the CDR3 reads TGTGCCAGCAGACTAGTAGGGGGTGGCCCCTACGAGCAGTACTTC. As protein: CASRLVGGGPYEQYF.

J is TRBJ2-5 and V is TRBV9; weak D call: TRBD2 (5 bases). The CDR3 is made up of 14 amino acids. The germline V and J ends were trimmed by 4 bases and 5 bases, with 15 bases remaining between them. The V gene's germline CDR1 is SGDLS and CDR2 YYNGEE. In nucleotides, the CDR3 is TGTGCCAGCAGCCCCGGACGGGGAAGGGAGACCCAGTACTTC. It yields the protein CASSPGRGRETQYF.